This TCR beta chain appears in the sequencing data of a study of blood T cell repertoires in COVID-19. About the study: Some COVID-19 samples were acute and others convalescent; all came from the United States, Italy and Spain. T cells, B-cell-depleted T cells, or PBMCs provided the cDNA or gDNA that served as material.

The length of the CDR3 is 14 residues. Unmatched junction bases numbered 0, after V lost 4 bases and J lost 3 bases. Germline V CDR1 and CDR2: LNHDA, SQIVND (reference sequence). Original handling: Reference gene primer amplification in the assay estimated nucleated cell counts. Sequencing used immunoSEQ multiplex PCR; TCRdb keeps in-frame clones, though not all of them. The V and J calls and the clone size are those of that table, but D and trimming were determined from the DNA. The data show approximately 250,000 clones, 85% seen once. The chain has TRBV19 and TRBJ2-5; 12 bases match TRBD2. This TCR was recovered from a man in his forties with acute or convalescent COVID-19. The source material was peripheral blood. The CDR3 coding sequence is TGTGCCAGTAGTAGACTAGCGGGGGAAGAGACCCAGTACTTC. Translation gives CASSRLAGEETQYF.